These 8 T cell receptor beta chains were all obtained from the same sample, sequenced in a study of beta chain features in type 1 diabetes. Study observations and caveats: For Type 1 diabetes patients, all four CD4+ subsets carried TCRB CDR3s that were moderately but significantly shorter.

What was sequenced were expressed TCRB transcripts, since all of the isolated RNA had been reverse transcribed. Only in-frame clones appear in the TCRdb table, and some are missing; sequencing was by immunoSEQ multiplex PCR. The repertoire holds hundreds of thousands of clones, with approximately 9.9% as singletons. Antigens of these TCRs are unknown. Sequenced material: central memory CD4+ T cells from blood. These receptors came from a man in his thirties or forties with type 1 diabetes.

This clone was recorded a few times. V usage is TRBV11-2 and J usage is TRBJ2-4; 11 bases align to TRBD1. The CDR3 sequence is 19 residues long. CDR1 is SGHAT and CDR2 is FQNNGV in the germline V gene. With V trimmed by 2 bases and J by 0 bases, 9 bases remained unmatched. CDR3 nucleotides: TGTGCCAGCAGCTTATCGGGACAGGGGGTTAAACTAGCCAAAAACATTCAGTACTTC. It yields the protein CASSLSGQGVKLAKNIQYF.

The CDR3 region is CASSLGLRTEAFF. CDR3 bases: TGTGCCAGCAGCTTGGGCCTTAGAACTGAAGCTTTCTTT. This chain links TRBV7-2 with TRBJ1-1; no firm D call. The germline V and J ends were trimmed by 3 bases and 5 bases, with 10 bases remaining between them. This CDR3 is 13 amino acids long. Germline V gene data show CDR1 as SGHTA and CDR2 as FQGNSA. Full variable domain (remainder filled in from reference TRBV7-2 and TRBJ1-1): GAGVSQSPSNKVTEKGKDVELRCDPISGHTALYWYRQSLGQGLEFLIYFQGNSAPDKSGLPSDRFSAERTGGSVSTLTIQRTQQEDSAVYLCASSLGLRTEAFFGQGTRLTVV.

This clone has a handful of counts. The chain couples TRBV5-7 to TRBJ2-3; D gene uncertain. TRBV5-7 is placed among ORFs of uncertain function. This CDR3 comprises 12 residues. V was cut by 6 bases and J by 10 bases, with 15 bases left in between. The CDR3 sequence is CASTPKPFAQYF. As DNA, the CDR3 is TGTGCCAGCACCCCAAAGCCGTTCGCGCAGTATTTT.

This clone has just a few counts. This chain uses TRBV9 with TRBJ2-3; either TRBD1 or TRBD2 may supply D (5 bases each). Trimming removed 3 bases from V and 4 bases from J, with 12 bases in between. The CDR3 loop spans 14 amino acids. The V gene's germline CDR1 is SGDLS and CDR2 YYNGEE. The CDR3 DNA sequence: TGTGCCAGCAGCGACGGGGCAGCTTCAGATACGCAGTATTTT. Translation: CASSDGAASDTQYF.

This clone came up a few times. The rearrangement links TRBV28 to TRBJ1-2; TRBD1 matches at 7 bases. This CDR3 comprises 12 residues. V gave up 5 bases and J gave up 5 bases; unmatched junction bases: 2. Germline lookup yields CDR1 MDHEN and CDR2 SYDVKM. CDR3 in amino acids: CASSGQVYGYTF. The CDR3 DNA reads as TGTGCCAGCAGTGGACAGGTTTATGGCTACACCTTC.

The sample holds a few counts of this clone. The rearrangement links TRBV7-2 to TRBJ1-5, with 8 bases identical to TRBD1. V dropped 6 bases and J dropped 1; count of bases not matched to a gene: 5. CDR1 and CDR2 (germline): SGHTA, FQGNSA. CDR3 length: 15 residues. The CDR3 nucleotides are TGTGCCAGCAGGCGACAGGGGTTCAGCAATCAGCCCCAGCATTTT. It translates to CASRRQGFSNQPQHF.

This clone occurred a few times. This chain uses TRBV28 with TRBJ1-2, with 7 bases aligning to TRBD1. Germline V gene data show CDR1 as MDHEN and CDR2 as SYDVKM. The CDR3 loop spans 15 amino acids. J gave up 7 bases and V 5 bases, and 13 bases lay outside the gene matches. The CDR3 sequence is CASSGILQGFGGYTF. The CDR3 DNA reads as TGTGCCAGCAGTGGAATTCTACAGGGGTTTGGTGGCTACACCTTC.

The chain recombines TRBV7-2 with TRBJ1-2; TRBD1 aligns across 7 bases. The CDR3 length is 15 residues. Germline values: CDR1 SGHTA, CDR2 FQGNSA. The V segment lost 5 bases and the J segment 4 bases; nucleotides outside the gene matches: 10. The CDR3 coding sequence is TGTGCCAGCAGCCAAGCCAGGGGGAAAGGCTATGGCTACACCTTC. It is translated as CASSQARGKGYGYTF.